Included here is one T cell receptor beta chain sequence, with context. Its antigen is undetermined. Trimming removed 10 bases from V and 2 bases from J; junction bases left unmatched: 8. CDR1 and CDR2 from the germline V gene are MNHNS and SASEGT. This CDR3 has 14 residues. The data were taken from a study of regulatory and conventional T cells in RAG deficiency. Study findings and constraints: Patient subsets had shorter CDR3s; Omenn Treg-Tconv overlap exceeded 75%.

Genomic DNA came from blood conventional CD4+ T cells gated CD25-low CD127-high. The assay was immunoSEQ multiplex PCR, and TCRdb's table has in-frame clones only and misses some. The sample consists of just over 30,000 clones, around 96% of them appearing once. The sample was also linked to a second study, of regulatory T cells. That publication notes: The primer mix had 52 TRBV and 13 TRBJ primers. Regulatory T cells showed the strongest V-J pair restriction and V/J gene skewing among patient repertoires.

The clonotype was recovered from a human donor in good health. The chain has TRBV6-1 and TRBJ2-7; 10 bases agree with TRBD1. Specimen: CD25- CD4+ T cells sorted from blood. CDR3 residues: CAICRDRGPYEQYF. The CDR3 DNA reads TGTGCCATCTGTAGAGACAGGGGGCCCTACGAGCAGTACTTC.